The 32 T cell receptor beta chains presented below share a single source sample, sequenced in a study of shared T cell receptors in the human thymus. Profiled with immunoSEQ multiplex PCR; TCRdb holds only in-frame clones, not every one. This sample has about 660,000 clones; 70% to 90% occur once, and the top ten carry 0.0094%. The same data also went into a second study, on human thymus T cells.

Sequencing was carried out using thymocytes. Receptors were obtained from a boy in the first two years of life with a congenital heart defect.

The genes are TRBV28 and TRBJ1-5; TRBD1 matches 8 bases. The J segment lost 4 bases and the V segment lost 7 bases, leaving 9 bases of the junction unmatched. In germline, CDR1 is MDHEN, CDR2 SYDVKM. CDR3 length: 15 amino acids. CDR3 residues: CASNAATGANQPQHF. The CDR3 coding sequence is TGTGCCAGCAACGCCGCGACAGGGGCTAATCAGCCCCAGCATTTT. Using reference TRBV28 and TRBJ1-5 for the parts outside the CDR3, the full variable domain is DVKVTQSSRYLVKRTGEKVFLECVQDMDHENMFWYRQDPGLGLRLIYFSYDVKMKEKGDIPEGYSVSREKKERFSLILESASTNQTSMYLCASNAATGANQPQHFGDGTRLSIL.

The J gene is TRBJ1-1, the V gene TRBV29-1; 7 bases align to TRBD1. CDR1 and CDR2 from the germline V gene are SQVTM and ANQGSEA. The CDR3 sequence is 13 residues long. The V segment lost 3 bases and the J segment 4 bases; nucleotides outside the gene matches: 5. The CDR3 loop is CSVDFRGATEAFF. The CDR3 DNA sequence: TGCAGCGTTGACTTCAGGGGGGCCACTGAAGCTTTCTTT.

The chain carries TRBV6-6 and TRBJ2-7; 11 bases fit TRBD1. Germline CDR1 is MNHNY and CDR2 is SVGAGI (reference sequence). This CDR3 spans 15 amino acids. Trimming took 4 bases from V and 7 from J; bases not matched to a gene: 9. The CDR3 protein is CASSCGRDRGVEQYF. The CDR3 DNA follows: TGTGCCAGCAGTTGCGGCCGGGACAGGGGGGTTGAGCAGTACTTC.

The J gene is TRBJ2-2, the V gene TRBV19, with TRBD1 as a possible D gene (5 bases). CDR1 is LNHDA and CDR2 is SQIVND in the germline V gene (reference sequence). The length of the CDR3 is 11 residues. V shed 7 bases and J shed 7 bases, with 7 bases lying between them. The CDR3: CASMGLGELFF. The CDR3 DNA sequence: TGTGCCAGTATGGGGCTCGGGGAGCTGTTTTTT.

The V and J genes are TRBV5-8 and TRBJ1-1, with D possibly matching TRBD1 (5 bases). The germline CDR1 and CDR2 sequences are SGHTS and YDEGEE. This CDR3 region has 14 residues. The ends were cut back, 0 bases at V and 1 base at J, with 7 bases in the middle. CDR3 residues: CASSLEQENTEAFF. In DNA, the CDR3 is TGTGCCAGCAGCTTGGAACAGGAGAACACTGAAGCTTTCTTT.

This clone appeared a few times. V is TRBV29-1 and J is TRBJ2-7; 9 nucleotides agree with TRBD1. CDR1 is SQVTM, CDR2 ANQGSEA, per germline. The CDR3 spans 16 residues. V lost 1 base and J lost 0; bases outside the gene matches: 7. CDR3 DNA: TGCAGCGTTGAAGCAGTAACAGGGGGCCACTCCTACGAGCAGTACTTC. Its translation is CSVEAVTGGHSYEQYF.

The V and J genes are TRBV7-3 and TRBJ2-5; tentative D call: TRBD1 (6 bases). Germline CDR1 is SGHTA and CDR2 is FQGTGA. Trimming stripped 7 bases from V and 1 base from J, with 19 bases between. The length of the CDR3 is 16 residues. The CDR3 DNA reads as TGTGCCAGCACCGAGTATAGAATAGGGGGCCAAGAGACCCAGTACTTC. This encodes CASTEYRIGGQETQYF. Together with reference TRBV7-3 and TRBJ2-5, the CDR3 gives the full variable domain: GAGVSQTPSNKVTEKGKYVELRCDPISGHTALYWYRQSLGQGPEFLIYFQGTGAADDSGLPNDRFFAVRPEGSVSTLKIQRTERGDSAVYLCASTEYRIGGQETQYFGPGTRLLVL.

This sequence joins TRBV5-6 and TRBJ1-4; TRBD1 aligns across 12 bases. Trimming took 2 bases from V and 8 from J; bases not matched to a gene: 7. Per the germline V gene, CDR1 is SGHDT and CDR2 is YYEEEE. The CDR3 covers 16 residues. CDR3 DNA: TGTGCCAGCAGCTTAAGGGACAGGGGGCGAAACGAAAAACTGTTTTTT. It is translated as CASSLRDRGRNEKLFF.

This chain connects TRBV5-1 to TRBJ2-3; 8 bases align to TRBD2. Germline-derived CDR1 and CDR2 are SGHRS and YFSETQ. V lost 3 bases to trimming and J lost 4 bases; unmatched junction nucleotides: 13. The CDR3 covers 17 residues. Here the CDR3 reads CASSSGLGERGSDTQYF. The DNA for the CDR3 is TGCGCCAGCAGCTCGGGGTTAGGAGAGCGGGGGTCAGATACGCAGTATTTT.

This rearrangement joins TRBV4-3 to TRBJ2-3, with 8 bases that match TRBD2. Germline V gene data show CDR1 as LGHNA and CDR2 as YSLEER. CDR3 size: 16 residues. The V gene end was trimmed by 2 bases and the J gene end by 1 base; junction bases not matched to a gene: 5. CDR3 protein: CASSQRLAGRTDTQYF. As DNA, the CDR3 is TGCGCCAGCAGCCAACGTCTAGCGGGTCGCACAGATACGCAGTATTTT.

The CDR3 nucleotides are TGTGCCAGCAGTGATTTTGGGACAGTCTCAGATACGCAGTATTTT. Its protein product is CASSDFGTVSDTQYF. The chain combines TRBV6-1 with TRBJ2-3; 7 nucleotides line up with TRBD1. CDR3 length: 15 residues. Germline CDR1 is MNHNS and CDR2 is SASEGT. The V gene end was trimmed by 3 bases and the J gene end by 4 bases; junction bases not matched to a gene: 7.

The rearrangement links TRBV5-1 to TRBJ1-4; 11 bases line up with TRBD1. Losses at the gene ends were 0 bases for V and 8 bases for J; bases not matched to a gene: 9. This CDR3 contains 17 residues. The germline V gene has CDR1 SGHRS and CDR2 YFSETQ. DNA of the CDR3: TGCGCCAGCAGCTTGGCCCCGGGACAGGGGGAATGGGAAAAACTGTTTTTT. Amino acids: CASSLAPGQGEWEKLFF.

This chain links TRBV10-3 with TRBJ1-1; D ambiguous. The V gene's germline CDR1 is ENHRY and CDR2 SYGVKD. V was shortened by 6 bases and J by 0 bases, with 20 bases between the two germline ends. The CDR3 spans 17 residues. CDR3 sequence: CAISSETHYHLNTEAFF. The CDR3 DNA is TGTGCCATCAGCTCGGAAACCCACTACCACCTGAACACTGAAGCTTTCTTT.

This clone was counted once. V gene TRBV10-3 combines with J gene TRBJ1-2; 9 nucleotides match TRBD1. This CDR3 is 15 amino acids long. Germline V lookup: CDR1 ENHRY, CDR2 SYGVKD. After removal of 9 bases from V and 4 bases from J, the junction contained 12 bases not matched to a gene. The CDR3 DNA sequence: TGTGCCATAAGGGGTGGACAGGGGCTTAGCTATGGCTACACCTTC. Translation gives CAIRGGQGLSYGYTF.

The chain employs TRBV28 and TRBJ2-3, with 7 bases matching TRBD2. This CDR3 comprises 13 residues. Trimming at V came to 3 bases and at J to 5 bases, leaving 2 bases not matched to a gene. Germline CDR1 is MDHEN and CDR2 is SYDVKM. CDR3 DNA: TGTGCCAGCAGTTTTTCGGGAGGAGATACGCAGTATTTT. This encodes CASSFSGGDTQYF.

This chain links TRBV7-2 with TRBJ1-1; D is uncertain. V was cut by 4 bases and J by 3 bases, with 9 bases left in between. The germline V gene encodes CDR1 SGHTA and CDR2 FQGNSA. The CDR3 has 13 residues. CDR3 residues: CASSSQRDTEAFF. CDR3 DNA sequence: TGTGCCAGCAGCTCCCAGAGGGACACTGAAGCTTTCTTT.

V usage is TRBV5-1 and J usage is TRBJ2-1; 10 bases line up with TRBD2. The V gene end was trimmed by 3 bases and the J gene end by 8 bases; junction bases not matched to a gene: 11. The CDR3 is 16 residues long. Germline loops: CDR1 SGHRS, CDR2 YFSETQ. The CDR3: CASSSPGSGRSDEQFF. The CDR3 nucleotides read TGCGCCAGCAGCTCCCCGGGTAGCGGGAGGTCAGATGAGCAGTTCTTC.

The V call is TRBV27, the J call TRBJ1-5; TRBD1 is a possible D gene (5 bases). This CDR3 comprises 15 residues. Germline values: CDR1 MNHEY, CDR2 SMNVEV (reference sequence). Trimming stripped 1 base from V and 2 bases from J, with 9 bases between. The chain's CDR3 is CASSLLGVGNQPQHF. The CDR3 DNA reads TGTGCCAGCAGTTTATTAGGGGTTGGCAATCAGCCCCAGCATTTT.

The V gene is TRBV6-5, the J gene TRBJ1-3, with 7 nucleotides matching TRBD1. This CDR3 is 16 amino acids long. Germline V gene sequence: CDR1 MNHEY, CDR2 SVGAGI. V gave up 2 bases and J gave up 0 bases; unmatched junction bases: 4. CDR3 bases: TGTGCCAGCAGTTACCAAGACAGGGCCTCTGGAAACACCATATATTTT. Translated: CASSYQDRASGNTIYF.

The V and J genes are TRBV6-5 and TRBJ1-5; possibly TRBD1 for D (5 bases). Germline V gene data show CDR1 as MNHEY and CDR2 as SVGAGI. The CDR3 is 14 residues long. V was pared by 0 bases and J by 4 bases, with 7 bases between. The CDR3 is CASSYSAGNQPQHF. In DNA form, the CDR3 reads TGTGCCAGCAGTTACTCGGCAGGGAATCAGCCCCAGCATTTT.

The chain couples TRBV5-1 to TRBJ2-5; TRBD2 agrees at 14 bases. The closer fit of TRBJ2-7 to the DNA end suggests the J call may be wrong. The CDR3 sequence is 17 residues long. Germline V CDR1 and CDR2: SGHRS, YFSETQ. The CDR3 reads CASSSPGTSGGTYEQYF. CDR3 DNA sequence: TGCGCCAGCAGCTCACCCGGGACTAGCGGGGGAACCTACGAGCAGTACTTC.

This chain connects TRBV27 to TRBJ2-5, with D possibly being TRBD2 (5 bases). V lost 6 bases, J lost 3 bases, and 8 bases lay in between. This CDR3 region has 12 residues. The V gene's germline CDR1 is MNHEY and CDR2 SMNVEV (reference sequence). Here the CDR3 DNA reads TGTGCCAGCAGGGGAGTGAAAGAGACCCAGTACTTC. Amino acid sequence: CASRGVKETQYF.

V usage is TRBV5-6 and J usage is TRBJ1-1; 9 bases map to TRBD1. J gave up 4 bases and V 6 bases, and 10 bases lay outside the gene matches. Germline loops: CDR1 SGHDT, CDR2 YYEEEE. This CDR3 is built from 15 residues. DNA for the CDR3: TGTGCCAGCACCTATCCCGGGACAGGGTTCACTGAAGCTTTCTTT. This codes for CASTYPGTGFTEAFF.

The V gene is TRBV11-1, the J gene TRBJ1-1; weak D call: TRBD1 (6 bases). The V gene lost 5 bases and the J gene lost 8 bases, with 18 bases spanning the gap. The CDR3 is 14 amino acids. The germline V gene encodes CDR1 SGHAT and CDR2 FQDESV (reference sequence). CDR3 protein: CASSPWTAHPEAFF. The CDR3 DNA reads TGTGCCAGCAGCCCCTGGACAGCTCATCCAGAAGCTTTCTTT.

This clone was seen more than once but under ten times. Other DNA sequences within the sample encode an identical CDR3. V gene TRBV4-3 combines with J gene TRBJ2-1, with TRBD2 identical over 16 bases. V lost 0 bases and J lost 4; bases outside the gene matches: 3. This CDR3 is built from 18 residues. Germline V CDR1 and CDR2: LGHNA, YSLEER. The CDR3 DNA reads as TGCGCCAGCAGCCAAGAGGGACTAGCGGGGGGGCCTTACAATGAGCAGTTCTTC. It translates to CASSQEGLAGGPYNEQFF.

The J gene is TRBJ2-3, the V gene TRBV5-6; 7 nucleotides match TRBD2. CDR3 size: 17 residues. CDR1 and CDR2 from the germline V gene are SGHDT and YYEEEE. J was trimmed by 6 bases and V by 4 bases; bases with no gene match: 17. The CDR3 region is CASSPRPGAGAEDTQYF. The CDR3 DNA follows: TGTGCCAGCAGCCCGAGACCTGGGGCGGGAGCGGAGGATACGCAGTATTTT.

The J gene is TRBJ2-7, the V gene TRBV5-8, with TRBD1 matching 11 bases. The CDR3 runs 15 residues. The trim removed 4 bases at V and 7 bases at J, leaving 10 bases unmatched. CDR1 is SGHTS, CDR2 YDEGEE, per germline. CDR3 coding DNA: TGTGCCAGCAGCCCACGGACAGGGGGCGCGTGGGAGCAGTACTTC. It encodes CASSPRTGGAWEQYF.

In DNA, the CDR3 is TGTGCCAGCAGCCAAGAACAGGACCCCCCTCCTAACTATGGCTACACCTTC. Encoded protein: CASSQEQDPPPNYGYTF. V gene TRBV14 combines with J gene TRBJ1-2, with a weak D call TRBD1 (5 bases). CDR3 size: 17 residues. Germline lookup yields CDR1 SGHDN and CDR2 FVKESK. Trimming pared 0 bases from V and 0 bases from J, leaving 14 bases between.

This rearrangement joins TRBV4-3 to TRBJ2-5; D is unresolved. Germline CDR1 LGHNA, CDR2 YSLEER. The CDR3 runs to 14 residues. With 0 bases removed from V and 3 bases from J, the gap between germline ends came to 8 bases. CDR3 bases: TGCGCCAGCAGCCAAGATATGAGAGAAGAGACCCAGTACTTC. Translating gives CASSQDMREETQYF.

The V gene is TRBV4-3, the J gene TRBJ2-7, with TRBD2 identical over 9 bases. V lost 1 base, J lost 2 bases, and 15 bases stayed unmatched. This CDR3 comprises 19 residues. Germline loops: CDR1 LGHNA, CDR2 YSLEER. This CDR3 is CASSQAQVSGVAGAYEQYF. CDR3 bases: TGCGCCAGCAGCCAAGCCCAAGTTTCGGGGGTAGCGGGGGCCTACGAGCAGTACTTC.

The CDR3 DNA reads TGTGCCAGCAGCATTCTTGGGGAGGGCGGCTATGGCTACACCTTC. It translates to CASSILGEGGYGYTF. The chain has TRBV7-2 and TRBJ1-2; no reliable D call. Germline assignment: CDR1 SGHTA and CDR2 FQGNSA. This CDR3 is built from 15 residues. V lost 5 bases and J 4 bases, leaving 17 bases between the germline ends.

The chain joins TRBV5-4 to TRBJ2-1, with 12 bases matching TRBD2. The CDR3 is made up of 16 amino acids. Germline V CDR1 and CDR2: SGHNT, YYREEE (reference sequence). With 4 bases clipped from V and 6 bases from J, the junction kept 8 bases outside the gene matches. CDR3 DNA: TGTGCCAGCAGCCCAACACTAGCGGGGGGAGGCAATGAGCAGTTCTTC. Translated, it gives CASSPTLAGGGNEQFF.